This TCR beta chain stems from a study of OX40 agonist ivuxolimab in advanced cancers. Study results and limitations: Among patients with partial responses at 0.1-3.0 mg/kg, clonal expansion was among the lowest. In general, CD8+ T cells held more expanded clones than CD4+ did, on average.

In germline, CDR1 is LNHDA, CDR2 SQIVND (reference sequence). V lost 4 bases and J 5 bases, leaving 20 bases between the germline ends. CDR3 length: 16 residues. Sequencing used immunoSEQ multiplex PCR; TCRdb keeps in-frame clones, though not all of them. The sample shows fewer than 85,000 clones, 88% of them seen only once. This clone was counted a single time. Its target is unknown. Blood got drawn at baseline, again on cycle 4 day 1, and then on cycle 7 day 1. Source: CD4+ or CD8+ T cells sorted from blood, taken in a trial of the OX40 agonist ivuxolimab. The receptor was derived from an adult with an advanced solid tumor such as melanoma, head and neck, liver or kidney cancer. The chain combines TRBV19 with TRBJ1-1; D may be TRBD1 (5 bases). DNA of the CDR3: TGTGCCAGTAGTAACGGGGCCGGAATATTTGGGACTGAAGCTTTCTTT. It specifies CASSNGAGIFGTEAFF.